This TCR beta chain was profiled in a study of regulatory T cells in long-lasting Graves disease. In the case of this clonotype: What it recognizes is unknown.

The study, taken as a whole, reports: Sampling was limited to peripheral blood rather than thyroid tissue.

The authors built TCR beta libraries using iRepertoire HTBI primers and Arm-PCR of CDR3 regions. Per the original methods: Sample data revealed approximately 62 TRBV and over twelve TRBJ segments. A single record per CDR3 protein comes from TCRdb applying MiXCR to the multiplex PCR reads. What appears here as the V and J calls and clone size reflects TCRdb's work, not the paper's. The profile covers about 450,000 distinct CDR3 sequences, with about a quarter appearing a single time and roughly a quarter taken by the ten largest. As to time point: persistent/refractory GD, antithyroid drugs over 5 years with positive TRAb. From PBMCs, RNA was extracted and then used to make the TCR library. Specimen: peripheral blood mononuclear cells (PBMCs), collected when the disease was refractory, from a patient treated with antithyroid drugs. This receptor was identified in a female donor with Graves disease.

CDR3 sequence: CSGGQSLDRNIQYF. In DNA, the CDR3 is TGCAGCGGCGGGCAGTCCTTAGATAGGAACATTCAGTACTTC. The V and J genes are TRBV29-1 and TRBJ2-4, with TRBD2 as a possible D gene (5 bases). V lost 7 bases to trimming and J lost 7 bases, with 20 bases between them. The CDR3 sequence is 14 residues long. CDR1 and CDR2 from the germline V gene are SQVTM and ANQGSEA.